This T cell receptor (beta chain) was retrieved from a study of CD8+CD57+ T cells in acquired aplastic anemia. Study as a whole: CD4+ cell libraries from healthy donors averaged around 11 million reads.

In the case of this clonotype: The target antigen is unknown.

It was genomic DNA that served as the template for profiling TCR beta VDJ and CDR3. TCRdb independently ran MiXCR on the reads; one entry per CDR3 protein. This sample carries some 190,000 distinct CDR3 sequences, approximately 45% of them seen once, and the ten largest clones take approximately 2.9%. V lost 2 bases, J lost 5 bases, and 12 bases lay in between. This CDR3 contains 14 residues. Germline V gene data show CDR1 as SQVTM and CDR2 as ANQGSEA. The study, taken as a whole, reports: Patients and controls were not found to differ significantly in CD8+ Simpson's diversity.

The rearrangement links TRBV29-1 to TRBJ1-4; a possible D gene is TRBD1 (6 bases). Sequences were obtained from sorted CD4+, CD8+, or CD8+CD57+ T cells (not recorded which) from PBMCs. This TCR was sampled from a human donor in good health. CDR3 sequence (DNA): TGCAGCGTTGAAAGCGGGACACAGAATGAAAAACTGTTTTTT. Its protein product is CSVESGTQNEKLFF.